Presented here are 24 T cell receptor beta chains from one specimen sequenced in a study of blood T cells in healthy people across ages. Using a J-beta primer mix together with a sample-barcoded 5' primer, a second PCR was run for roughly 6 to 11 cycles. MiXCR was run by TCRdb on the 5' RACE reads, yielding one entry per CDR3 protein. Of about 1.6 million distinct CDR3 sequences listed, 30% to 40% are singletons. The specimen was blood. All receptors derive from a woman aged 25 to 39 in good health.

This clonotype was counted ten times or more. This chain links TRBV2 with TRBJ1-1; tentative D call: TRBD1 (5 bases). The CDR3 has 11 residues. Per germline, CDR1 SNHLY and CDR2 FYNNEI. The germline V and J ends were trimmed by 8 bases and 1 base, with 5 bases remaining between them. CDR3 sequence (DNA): TGTGCCAGCCAGGGGAACACTGAAGCTTTCTTT. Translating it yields CASQGNTEAFF.

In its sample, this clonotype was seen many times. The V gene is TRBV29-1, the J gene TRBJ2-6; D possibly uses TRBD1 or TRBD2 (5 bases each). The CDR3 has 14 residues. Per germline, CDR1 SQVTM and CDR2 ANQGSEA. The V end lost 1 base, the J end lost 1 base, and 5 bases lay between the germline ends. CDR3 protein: CSVEGGSGANVLTF. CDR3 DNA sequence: TGCAGCGTTGAAGGGGGGTCTGGGGCCAACGTCCTGACTTTC.

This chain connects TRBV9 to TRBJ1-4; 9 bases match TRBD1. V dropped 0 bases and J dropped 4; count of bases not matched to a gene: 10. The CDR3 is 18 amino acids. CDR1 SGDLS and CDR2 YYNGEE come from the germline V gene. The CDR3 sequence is CASSVEGGTGHDNEKLFF. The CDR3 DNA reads TGTGCCAGCAGCGTAGAAGGTGGGACAGGGCACGATAATGAAAAACTGTTTTTT.

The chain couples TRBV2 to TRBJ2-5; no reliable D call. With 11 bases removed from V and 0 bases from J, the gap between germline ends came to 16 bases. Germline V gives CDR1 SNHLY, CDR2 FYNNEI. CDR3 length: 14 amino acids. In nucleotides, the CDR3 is TGTGCCGTTGAGTCGGTTGAGTACCAAGAGACCCAGTACTTC. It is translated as CAVESVEYQETQYF.

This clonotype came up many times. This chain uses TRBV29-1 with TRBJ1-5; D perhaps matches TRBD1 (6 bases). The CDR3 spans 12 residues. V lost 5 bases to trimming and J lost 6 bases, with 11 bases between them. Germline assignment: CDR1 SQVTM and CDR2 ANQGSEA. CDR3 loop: CSVLQGGQPQHF. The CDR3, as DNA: TGCAGCGTTCTACAGGGTGGTCAGCCCCAGCATTTT.

The CDR3: CASSLRGRSLNQFYEQYF. The CDR3 bases are TGCGCCAGCAGCTTGAGGGGACGGAGCTTGAACCAATTCTACGAGCAGTACTTC. The rearrangement joins TRBV5-1 to TRBJ2-7; TRBD1 or TRBD2 may be the D gene (5 bases each). Germline V gene data show CDR1 as SGHRS and CDR2 as YFSETQ. Trimming removed 1 base from V and 3 bases from J, with 23 bases in between. The CDR3 runs to 18 residues.

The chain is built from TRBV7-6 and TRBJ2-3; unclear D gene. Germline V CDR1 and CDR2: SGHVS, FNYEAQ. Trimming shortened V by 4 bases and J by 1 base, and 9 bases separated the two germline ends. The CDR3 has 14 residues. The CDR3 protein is CASSCHRGTDTQYF. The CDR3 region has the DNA TGTGCCAGCAGCTGTCACCGCGGCACAGATACGCAGTATTTT.

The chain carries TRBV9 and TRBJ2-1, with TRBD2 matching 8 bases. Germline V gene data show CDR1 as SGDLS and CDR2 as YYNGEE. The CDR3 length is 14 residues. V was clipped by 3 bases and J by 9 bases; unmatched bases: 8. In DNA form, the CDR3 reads TGTGCCAGCAGCGGAGTGGGTAGCGGGGTTGAGCAGTTCTTC. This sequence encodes CASSGVGSGVEQFF.

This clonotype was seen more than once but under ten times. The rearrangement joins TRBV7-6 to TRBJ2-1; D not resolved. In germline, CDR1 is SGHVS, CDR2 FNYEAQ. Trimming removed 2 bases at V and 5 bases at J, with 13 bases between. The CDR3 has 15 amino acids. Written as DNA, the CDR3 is TGTGCCAGCAGCTTATTTATTAACGGGCACAATGAGCAGTTCTTC. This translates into CASSLFINGHNEQFF.

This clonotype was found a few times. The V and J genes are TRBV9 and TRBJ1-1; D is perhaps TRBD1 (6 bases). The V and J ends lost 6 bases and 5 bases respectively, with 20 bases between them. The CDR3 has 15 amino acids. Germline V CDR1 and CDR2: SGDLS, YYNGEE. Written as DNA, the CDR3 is TGTGCCAGCACCCCACACCAGGGGCTAGGGACTGAAGCTTTCTTT. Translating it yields CASTPHQGLGTEAFF.

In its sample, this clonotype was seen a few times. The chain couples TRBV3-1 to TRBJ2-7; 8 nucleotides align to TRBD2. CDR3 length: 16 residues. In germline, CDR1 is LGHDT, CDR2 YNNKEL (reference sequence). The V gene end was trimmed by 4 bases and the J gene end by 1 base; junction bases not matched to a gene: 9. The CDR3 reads CASSRPTSASSYEQYF. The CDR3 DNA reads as TGTGCCAGCAGCCGCCCGACTAGCGCCTCATCCTACGAGCAGTACTTC.

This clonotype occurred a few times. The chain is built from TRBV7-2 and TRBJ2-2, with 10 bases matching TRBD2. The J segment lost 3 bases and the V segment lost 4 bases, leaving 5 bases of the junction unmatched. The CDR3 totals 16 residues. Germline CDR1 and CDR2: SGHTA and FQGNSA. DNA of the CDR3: TGTGCCAGCAGCTCCGGACTAGCGGTGTACACCGGGGAGCTGTTTTTT. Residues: CASSSGLAVYTGELFF.

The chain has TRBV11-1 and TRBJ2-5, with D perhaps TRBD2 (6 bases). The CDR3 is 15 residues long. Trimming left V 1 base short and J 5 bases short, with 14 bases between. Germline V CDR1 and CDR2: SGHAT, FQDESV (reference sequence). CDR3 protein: CASSLEPVGGETQYF. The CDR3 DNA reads TGTGCCAGCAGCTTAGAGCCAGTTGGAGGGGAGACCCAGTACTTC.

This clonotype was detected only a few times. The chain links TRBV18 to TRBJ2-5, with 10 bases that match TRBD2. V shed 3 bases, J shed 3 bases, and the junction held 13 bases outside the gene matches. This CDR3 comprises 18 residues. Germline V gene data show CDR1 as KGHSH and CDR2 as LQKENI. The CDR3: CASSPTAGGERIKETQYF. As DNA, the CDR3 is TGTGCCAGCTCACCGACAGCGGGAGGGGAGAGGATAAAAGAGACCCAGTACTTC.

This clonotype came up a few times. The CDR3 here is CASSPRGQAYNEQFF. CDR3 coding DNA: TGTGCCAGCAGCCCAAGGGGACAGGCGTACAATGAGCAGTTCTTC. The chain couples TRBV7-2 to TRBJ2-1; 8 positions match TRBD1. The CDR3 covers 15 residues. The germline V gene encodes CDR1 SGHTA and CDR2 FQGNSA. The J segment lost 4 bases and the V segment lost 5 bases, leaving 7 bases of the junction unmatched.

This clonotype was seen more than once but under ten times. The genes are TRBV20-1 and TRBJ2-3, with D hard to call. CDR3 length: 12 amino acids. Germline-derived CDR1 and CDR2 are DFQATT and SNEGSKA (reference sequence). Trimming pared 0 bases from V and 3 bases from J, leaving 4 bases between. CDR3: CSARDQTDTQYF. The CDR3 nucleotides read TGCAGTGCTAGAGATCAGACAGATACGCAGTATTTT.

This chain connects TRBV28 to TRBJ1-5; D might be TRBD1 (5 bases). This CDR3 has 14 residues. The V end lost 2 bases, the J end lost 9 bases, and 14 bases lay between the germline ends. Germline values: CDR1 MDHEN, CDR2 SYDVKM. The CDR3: CASSLLRDGVPQHF. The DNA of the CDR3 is TGTGCCAGCAGTTTACTCAGGGACGGAGTGCCCCAGCATTTT.

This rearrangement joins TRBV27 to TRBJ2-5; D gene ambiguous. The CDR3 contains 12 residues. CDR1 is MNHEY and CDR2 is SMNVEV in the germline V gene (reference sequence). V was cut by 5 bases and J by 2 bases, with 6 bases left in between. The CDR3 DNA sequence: TGTGCCAGCAGTGACTTGCAAGAGACCCAGTACTTC. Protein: CASSDLQETQYF.

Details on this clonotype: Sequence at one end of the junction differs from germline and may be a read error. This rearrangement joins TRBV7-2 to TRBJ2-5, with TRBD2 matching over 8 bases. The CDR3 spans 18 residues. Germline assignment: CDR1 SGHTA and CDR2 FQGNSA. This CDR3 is CASSLRAGEPYRQETHYF. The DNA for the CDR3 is TGTGCCAGCAGCTTACGAGCGGGAGAGCCTTATAGGCAAGAGACCCACTACTTC.

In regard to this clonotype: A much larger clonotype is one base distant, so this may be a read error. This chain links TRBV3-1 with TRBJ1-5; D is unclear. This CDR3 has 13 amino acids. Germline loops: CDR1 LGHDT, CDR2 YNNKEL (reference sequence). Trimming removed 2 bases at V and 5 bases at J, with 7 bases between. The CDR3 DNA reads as TGTGCCAGCAGCCAAAACGGGGATCAGCCCCAGCATTTT. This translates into CASSQNGDQPQHF.

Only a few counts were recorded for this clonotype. The DNA for the CDR3 is TGTGCCAGCAGTTTCCCTGCGGGACTGGAATACAATGAGCAGTTCTTC. Translation: CASSFPAGLEYNEQFF. The rearrangement links TRBV6-6 to TRBJ2-1; D is perhaps TRBD2 (6 bases). CDR1 is MNHNY and CDR2 is SVGAGI in the germline V gene (reference sequence). The CDR3 consists of 16 residues. V shed 4 bases and J shed 4 bases, with 17 bases lying between them.

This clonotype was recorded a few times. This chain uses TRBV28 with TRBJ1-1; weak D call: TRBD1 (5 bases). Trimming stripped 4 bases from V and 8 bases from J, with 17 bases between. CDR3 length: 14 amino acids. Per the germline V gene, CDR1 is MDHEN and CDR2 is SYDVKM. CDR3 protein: CASSWGRRSSEAFF. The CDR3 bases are TGTGCCAGCAGTTGGGGCCGTCGGTCCTCCGAAGCTTTCTTT.

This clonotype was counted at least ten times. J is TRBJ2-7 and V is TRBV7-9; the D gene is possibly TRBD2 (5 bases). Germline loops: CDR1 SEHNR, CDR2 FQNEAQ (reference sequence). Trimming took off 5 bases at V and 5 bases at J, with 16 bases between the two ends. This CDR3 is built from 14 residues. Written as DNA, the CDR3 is TGTGCCAGCAGCCCCATGGGCGGGTCAGACGAGCAGTACTTC. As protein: CASSPMGGSDEQYF. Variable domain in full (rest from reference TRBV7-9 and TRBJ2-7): DTGVSQNPRHKITKRGQNVTFRCDPISEHNRLYWYRQTLGQGPEFLTYFQNEAQLEKSRLLSDRFSAERPKGSFSTLEIQRTEQGDSAMYLCASSPMGGSDEQYFGPGTRLTVT.

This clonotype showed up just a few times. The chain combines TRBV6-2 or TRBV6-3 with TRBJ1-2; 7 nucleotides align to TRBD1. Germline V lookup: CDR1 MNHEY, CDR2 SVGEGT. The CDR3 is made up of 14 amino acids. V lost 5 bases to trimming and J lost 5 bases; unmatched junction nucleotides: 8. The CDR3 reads CASSLSAGGYGYTF. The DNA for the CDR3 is TGTGCCAGCAGTCTTTCGGCAGGGGGTTATGGCTACACCTTC.